Presented here are 29 T cell receptor beta chains from one specimen sequenced in a study of PD-1 blockade in classical Hodgkin lymphoma. Measured with immunoSEQ multiplex PCR; TCRdb has only the in-frame clones, and not every one. The sample lists 43,000 or so clones, more than 70% occurring once. The sample's time point: cycle 4 day 1 (C4D1), after less than 7 weeks of nivolumab. Every patient was affected by relapse after autologous stem cell transplantation, while exposure to brentuximab vedotin was not uniform. Source: peripheral blood mononuclear cells (PBMCs), taken before the fourth cycle of nivolumab. These TCRs come from a human donor with classical Hodgkin lymphoma.

The chain uses TRBV27 and TRBJ2-1; D ambiguous. The V and J ends lost 5 bases and 5 bases respectively, with 4 bases between them. The CDR3 is made up of 11 amino acids. Germline values: CDR1 MNHEY, CDR2 SMNVEV (reference sequence). This chain's CDR3 is CASSKNNEQFF. The CDR3 DNA sequence: TGTGCCAGCAGTAAAAACAATGAGCAGTTCTTC.

The rearrangement links TRBV28 to TRBJ2-7; TRBD2 matches 12 bases. CDR3 length equals 14 residues. Per the germline V gene, CDR1 is MDHEN and CDR2 is SYDVKM. V lost 7 bases to trimming and J lost 7 bases; unmatched junction nucleotides: 8. The CDR3 region has the DNA TGTGCCAGCAACCCTAGCGGGGGGGCCCAGGAGCAGTACTTC. Residues: CASNPSGGAQEQYF.

V gene TRBV2 combines with J gene TRBJ1-5; no definite D call. Trimming stripped 7 bases from V and 1 base from J, with 17 bases between. The CDR3 extends over 16 amino acids. Per germline, CDR1 SNHLY and CDR2 FYNNEI. CDR3 region: CASTRIVGGSNQPQHF. CDR3 coding DNA: TGTGCCAGCACCCGTATTGTGGGAGGAAGCAATCAGCCCCAGCATTTT.

This chain connects TRBV18 to TRBJ1-2, with D perhaps matching TRBD1 (6 bases). Germline CDR1 KGHSH, CDR2 LQKENI. The CDR3 is 14 residues long. V dropped 4 bases and J dropped 8 bases, with 17 bases sitting between them. Here the CDR3 reads CASSRSTGSMGYTF. The CDR3 region has the DNA TGTGCCAGCTCACGATCTACAGGGTCAATGGGCTACACCTTC. Full variable domain (remainder filled in from reference TRBV18 and TRBJ1-2): NAGVMQNPRHLVRRRGQEARLRCSPMKGHSHVYWYRQLPEEGLKFMVYLQKENIIDESGMPKERFSAEFPKEGPSILRIQQVVRGDSAAYFCASSRSTGSMGYTFGSGTRLTVV.

The chain carries TRBV6-5 and TRBJ1-6, with 7 bases fitting TRBD1. V was pared by 7 bases and J by 8 bases, with 8 bases of the junction left unmatched. This CDR3 has 14 residues. Germline V gives CDR1 MNHEY, CDR2 SVGAGI. This CDR3 is CASTRGTAHSPLHF. DNA of the CDR3: TGTGCCAGCACCCGCGGGACAGCGCATTCACCCCTCCACTTT.

The V gene is TRBV5-4, the J gene TRBJ2-3; D is possibly TRBD2 (5 bases). CDR1 and CDR2 (germline): SGHNT, YYREEE (reference sequence). The CDR3 is made up of 15 amino acids. V was pared by 0 bases and J by 6 bases, with 14 bases between. The DNA of the CDR3 is TGTGCCAGCAGCTTGGATCTCGGGGTGCACGATACGCAGTATTTT. Its translation is CASSLDLGVHDTQYF.

The chain carries TRBV30 and TRBJ2-1; 8 nucleotides match TRBD2. The germline V gene has CDR1 GTSNPN and CDR2 SVGIG (reference sequence). This CDR3 comprises 15 residues. Unmatched junction bases numbered 4, after V lost 1 base and J lost 2 bases. CDR3 bases: TGTGCCTGGAGTGCCCGGGGGGGCACCTACAATGAGCAGTTCTTC. This codes for CAWSARGGTYNEQFF.

The V and J genes are TRBV6-1 and TRBJ1-3, with D tentatively TRBD1 (5 bases). V lost 7 bases and J lost 4, with 11 bases in between. Germline V gene lookup returns CDR1 MNHNS and CDR2 SASEGT. This CDR3 has 13 amino acids. CDR3 DNA sequence: TGTGCCAGCACTTTGACAGACGGAAACACCATATATTTT. It translates to CASTLTDGNTIYF.

This rearrangement joins TRBV28 to TRBJ1-1; 7 bases fit TRBD1. Germline-derived CDR1 and CDR2 are MDHEN and SYDVKM. The CDR3 is 13 amino acids. J was trimmed by 1 base and V by 5 bases; bases with no gene match: 1. CDR3 loop: CASSGTANTEAFF. CDR3 coding DNA: TGTGCCAGCAGTGGGACAGCGAACACTGAAGCTTTCTTT.

The genes are TRBV2 and TRBJ1-5; D is undetermined. CDR3 length: 15 residues. The germline V gene has CDR1 SNHLY and CDR2 FYNNEI. V lost 3 bases and J lost 0, with 9 bases in between. DNA for the CDR3: TGTGCCAGCAGTGAGGAGGGAGGTAGCAATCAGCCCCAGCATTTT. Its protein product is CASSEEGGSNQPQHF.

This clone was counted a few times. CDR3 coding DNA: TGTGCCAGCTCACCACCGTCGGCAGAAGAGACCCAGTACTTC. Protein sequence: CASSPPSAEETQYF. The chain links TRBV18 to TRBJ2-5; D not certain. The CDR3 length is 14 residues. CDR1 is KGHSH, CDR2 LQKENI, per germline. Trimming cost V 0 bases and J 3 bases, with 8 bases left between them.

A single count supports this clone. The chain couples TRBV5-4 to TRBJ1-1; D possibly corresponds to TRBD1 (6 bases). CDR1 SGHNT and CDR2 YYREEE come from the germline V gene (reference sequence). The V end lost 4 bases, the J end lost 5 bases, and 15 bases lay between the germline ends. This CDR3 is built from 14 residues. This CDR3 reads CASSPETGSTEAFF. The CDR3 nucleotides are TGTGCCAGCAGCCCAGAGACAGGTTCAACTGAAGCTTTCTTT. Full variable domain (outside the CDR3, taken from reference TRBV5-4 and TRBJ1-1): ETGVTQSPTHLIKTRGQQVTLRCSSQSGHNTVSWYQQALGQGPQFIFQYYREEENGRGNFPPRFSGLQFPNYSSELNVNALELDDSALYLCASSPETGSTEAFFGQGTRLTVV.

The rearrangement uses TRBV6-1 and TRBJ1-2; D is unresolved. V shed 3 bases and J shed 3 bases, with 14 bases lying between them. The CDR3 loop spans 15 amino acids. Germline assignment: CDR1 MNHNS and CDR2 SASEGT. In nucleotides, the CDR3 is TGTGCCAGCAGTGAGGGCACCAGTAGCTACTATGGCTACACCTTC. Encoded protein: CASSEGTSSYYGYTF.

This sequence joins TRBV6-5 and TRBJ1-1, with 9 bases aligning to TRBD1. The CDR3 loop spans 13 amino acids. After removal of 7 bases from V and 7 bases from J, the junction contained 7 bases not matched to a gene. The germline V gene has CDR1 MNHEY and CDR2 SVGAGI. The CDR3 region is CASTRGGQGEAFF. In DNA form, the CDR3 reads TGTGCCAGCACGCGAGGGGGACAGGGTGAAGCTTTCTTT.

Judged by abundance, this clone is medium-sized. The chain uses TRBV27 and TRBJ1-1, with TRBD1 identical over 7 bases. This CDR3 is 13 amino acids long. Per germline, CDR1 MNHEY and CDR2 SMNVEV (reference sequence). The junction had 5 bases not matched to a gene; V was cut back by 8 bases and J by 2 bases. The CDR3 DNA sequence: TGTGCCAGCTCGGGACAGATTAACACTGAAGCTTTCTTT. Translation: CASSGQINTEAFF.

This chain links TRBV7-2 with TRBJ1-1; D is uncertain. The V and J ends lost 1 base and 4 bases respectively, with 10 bases between them. Germline assignment: CDR1 SGHTA and CDR2 FQGNSA. The CDR3 consists of 14 residues. As DNA, the CDR3 is TGTGCCAGCAGCTTAGAGGAGGGTAGCACTGAAGCTTTCTTT. Amino acids: CASSLEEGSTEAFF.

The rearrangement links TRBV4-3 to TRBJ2-2; D not certain. CDR3 length: 15 amino acids. The germline V gene has CDR1 LGHNA and CDR2 YSLEER. Trimming stripped 4 bases from V and 0 bases from J, with 9 bases between. DNA for the CDR3: TGCGCCAGCAGCCTTCGGACGGCGAACACCGGGGAGCTGTTTTTT. It specifies CASSLRTANTGELFF.

This rearrangement joins TRBV30 to TRBJ1-3, with unresolved D. Germline V gene data show CDR1 as GTSNPN and CDR2 as SVGIG (reference sequence). Trimming took 5 bases from V and 0 from J, leaving 8 bases between them. The CDR3 runs to 13 residues. The CDR3 sequence is CAWAVSSGNTIYF. For the CDR3, the DNA is TGTGCCTGGGCCGTCTCCTCTGGAAACACCATATATTTT.

This rearrangement joins TRBV9 to TRBJ2-1; TRBD1 or TRBD2 may be the D gene (6 bases each). V was trimmed by 3 bases and J by 12 bases, leaving 22 bases between them. Germline V gives CDR1 SGDLS, CDR2 YYNGEE. This CDR3 comprises 15 residues. Here the CDR3 reads CASSGGGTSHGTQFF. The CDR3 bases are TGTGCCAGCAGCGGGGGCGGGACATCCCATGGGACGCAGTTCTTC.

This clone has just one count. The V and J genes are TRBV19 and TRBJ1-5, with 9 positions matching TRBD1. Germline assignment: CDR1 LNHDA and CDR2 SQIVND (reference sequence). There are 18 residues in the CDR3. V gave up 5 bases and J gave up 0 bases; unmatched junction bases: 11. CDR3 in DNA: TGTGCCAGTAGTGCCTACCGGGACAGGGTTTTTAGCAATCAGCCCCAGCATTTT. Residues: CASSAYRDRVFSNQPQHF.

About this clone itself: The junction shows a germline mismatch at one end, possibly a read error. The rearrangement uses TRBV29-1 and TRBJ2-7; D may match TRBD1 or TRBD2 (6 bases each). CDR1 and CDR2 (germline): SQVTM, ANQGSEA. This CDR3 spans 13 amino acids. CDR3 nucleotide sequence: TGCAGCGTTCAAGAAGGGGGGACCTACGAGCAGTACTTC. It codes for CSVQEGGTYEQYF.

The chain couples TRBV2 to TRBJ2-1; a weak D match, TRBD2 (5 bases). Trimming pared 4 bases from V and 8 bases from J, leaving 12 bases between. The CDR3 spans 13 residues. Germline loops: CDR1 SNHLY, CDR2 FYNNEI. The CDR3 loop reads CASSAWLADEQFF. CDR3 sequence (DNA): TGTGCCAGCAGTGCGTGGCTAGCCGATGAGCAGTTCTTC.

The chain is built from TRBV30 and TRBJ1-6, with D possibly being TRBD1 (5 bases). Trimming took off 0 bases at V and 10 bases at J, with 13 bases between the two ends. Germline V CDR1 and CDR2: GTSNPN, SVGIG (reference sequence). This CDR3 is built from 14 residues. Here the CDR3 reads CAWSVYGGNSPLHF. Written as DNA, the CDR3 is TGTGCCTGGAGTGTATATGGGGGGAACTCACCCCTCCACTTT.

This chain joins TRBV25-1 and TRBJ2-3; tentative D call: TRBD1 (5 bases). In germline, CDR1 is MGHDK, CDR2 SYGVNS. The CDR3 has 15 residues. Trimming left V 2 bases short and J 3 bases short, with 12 bases between. Written as DNA, the CDR3 is TGTGCCAGCAGTGAAGCAGGGAAGGAAACAGATACGCAGTATTTT. Translated, it gives CASSEAGKETDTQYF.

This rearrangement joins TRBV10-3 to TRBJ2-3, with unresolved D. The CDR3 covers 14 residues. Deletions cut 6 bases from V and 6 bases from J, with 16 bases between. Germline CDR1 is ENHRY and CDR2 is SYGVKD. CDR3 DNA sequence: TGTGCCATCAGCGGTTTTCCCCGTTCGGATACGCAGTATTTT. Translating gives CAISGFPRSDTQYF.

As for this clone: The sample has other DNA sequences that encode this CDR3 too. The chain employs TRBV12-5 and TRBJ1-4, with a weak D call TRBD1 (5 bases). V was trimmed by 3 bases and J by 0 bases, leaving 8 bases between them. From germline, CDR1 is LGHNT and CDR2 FRNRAP. The CDR3 is made up of 15 amino acids. In DNA form, the CDR3 reads TGTGCTAGTGGTTTCCGAGGGGCAACTAATGAAAAACTGTTTTTT. This sequence encodes CASGFRGATNEKLFF.

This chain joins TRBV2 and TRBJ2-1; 8 positions match TRBD2. This CDR3 has 16 residues. V was pared by 0 bases and J by 6 bases, with 7 bases of the junction left unmatched. Germline CDR1 SNHLY, CDR2 FYNNEI. The CDR3 region has the DNA TGTGCCAGCAGTGAAGCCCCCGGGGGGGCCCTCAATGAGCAGTTCTTC. Translated: CASSEAPGGALNEQFF.

The chain recombines TRBV7-6 with TRBJ1-4; 9 nucleotides align to TRBD1. Germline CDR1 SGHVS, CDR2 FNYEAQ. J gave up 13 bases and V 1 base, and 10 bases lay outside the gene matches. This CDR3 comprises 15 residues. This CDR3 is CASSLGRSRQGGLFF. CDR3 coding DNA: TGTGCCAGCAGCTTAGGTAGAAGTCGACAGGGGGGACTGTTTTTT. Variable domain in full (rest from reference TRBV7-6 and TRBJ1-4): GAGVSQSPRYKVTKRGQDVALRCDPISGHVSLYWYRQALGQGPEFLTYFNYEAQQDKSGLPNDRFSAERPEGSISTLTIQRTEQRDSAMYRCASSLGRSRQGGLFFGSGTQLSVL.

This clone was counted a few times. For the CDR3, the DNA is TGTGCCAGCAGACAGTATAATTCACCCCTCCACTTT. It codes for CASRQYNSPLHF. The V and J genes are TRBV6-5 and TRBJ1-6, with D uncertain. V was cut by 6 bases and J by 4 bases, with 4 bases left in between. Germline V gene lookup returns CDR1 MNHEY and CDR2 SVGAGI. This CDR3 is 12 amino acids long.